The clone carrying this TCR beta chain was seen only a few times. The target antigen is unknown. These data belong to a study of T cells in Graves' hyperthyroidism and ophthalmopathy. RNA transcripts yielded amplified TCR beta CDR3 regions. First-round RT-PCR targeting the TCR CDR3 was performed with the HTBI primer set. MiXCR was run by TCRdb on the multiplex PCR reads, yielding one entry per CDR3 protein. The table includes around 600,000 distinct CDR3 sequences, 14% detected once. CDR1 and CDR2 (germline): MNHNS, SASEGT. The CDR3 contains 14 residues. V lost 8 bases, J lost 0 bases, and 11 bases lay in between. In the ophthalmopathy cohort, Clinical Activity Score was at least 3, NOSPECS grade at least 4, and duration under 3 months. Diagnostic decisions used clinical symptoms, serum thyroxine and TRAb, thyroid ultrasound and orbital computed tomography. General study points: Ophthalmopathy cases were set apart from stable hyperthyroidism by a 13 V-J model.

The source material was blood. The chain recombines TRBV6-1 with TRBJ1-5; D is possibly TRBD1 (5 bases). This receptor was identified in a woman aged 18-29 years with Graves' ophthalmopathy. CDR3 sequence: CASLGQGSNQPQHF. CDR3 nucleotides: TGTGCCAGCCTAGGCCAGGGTAGCAATCAGCCCCAGCATTTT.